The present TCR beta chain was sequenced within a study of T cells after yellow fever vaccination. Study-wide context: The SMART-Seq v4 Ultra Low Input method served to prepare the low-cell-number fractions.

Template-switching 5'RACE yielded the TCR cDNA; a universal primer site and UMIs were added in the process. TCRdb reprocessed the 5' RACE reads via MiXCR and lists one record per CDR3 protein. The data hold around 160,000 distinct CDR3 sequences, with less than 9% observed a single time. This clonotype was recorded many times. Its cognate antigen is unknown. Points from the study as a whole: Post-booster repertoires contained most primary-vaccination clones again (around 96% CD4, 88% CD8). A small share of clonotypes appeared in both CD4 and CD8 compartments.

This clonotype originated in a man aged 18 to 29 who received the YFV17D yellow fever vaccine. This specimen was CD4+ T cells sorted from PBMCs, taken 5 to 6 days after the first yellow fever vaccination.

The CDR3 protein is CASSTTLDSNQPQHF. CDR3 nucleotides: TGTGCCAGCTCAACTACATTGGATAGCAATCAGCCCCAGCATTTT. The chain recombines TRBV18 with TRBJ1-5, with unresolved D. CDR1 is KGHSH and CDR2 is LQKENI in the germline V gene. Trimming removed 5 bases from V and 0 bases from J, with 11 bases in between. The CDR3 loop spans 15 amino acids.